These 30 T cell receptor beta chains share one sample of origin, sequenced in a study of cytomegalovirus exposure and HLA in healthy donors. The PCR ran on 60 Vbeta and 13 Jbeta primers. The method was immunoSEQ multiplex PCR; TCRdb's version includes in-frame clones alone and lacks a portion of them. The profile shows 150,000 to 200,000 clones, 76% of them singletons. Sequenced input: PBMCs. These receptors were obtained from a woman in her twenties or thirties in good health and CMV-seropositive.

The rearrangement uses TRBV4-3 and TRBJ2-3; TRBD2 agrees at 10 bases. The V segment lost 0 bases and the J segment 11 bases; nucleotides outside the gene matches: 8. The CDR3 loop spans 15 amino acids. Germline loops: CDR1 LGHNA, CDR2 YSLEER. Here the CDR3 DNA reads TGCGCCAGCAGCCAAGATGGGCTAGCGGGAGATCTGCAGTATTTT. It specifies CASSQDGLAGDLQYF.

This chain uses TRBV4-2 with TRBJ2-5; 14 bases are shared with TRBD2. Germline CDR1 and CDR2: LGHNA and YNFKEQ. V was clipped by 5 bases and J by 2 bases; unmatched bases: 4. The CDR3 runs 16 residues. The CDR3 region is CASSTRLAGGQETQYF. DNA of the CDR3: TGTGCCAGCAGCACACGACTAGCGGGGGGGCAAGAGACCCAGTACTTC.

Here the CDR3 DNA reads TGTGCCATCGGGACTAGCGGCACAGATACGCAGTATTTT. Translating it yields CAIGTSGTDTQYF. This chain connects TRBV10-3 to TRBJ2-3, with 10 bases that match TRBD2. The V and J ends lost 8 bases and 1 base, in that order; junction bases with no gene match: 0. Per the germline V gene, CDR1 is ENHRY and CDR2 is SYGVKD. The CDR3 has 13 residues.

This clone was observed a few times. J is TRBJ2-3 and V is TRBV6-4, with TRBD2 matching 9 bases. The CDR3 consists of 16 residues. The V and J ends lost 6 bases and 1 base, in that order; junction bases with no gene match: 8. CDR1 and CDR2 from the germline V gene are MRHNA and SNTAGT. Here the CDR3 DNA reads TGTGCCAGCAGCCCCGGGCCTAGCGGGGGCACAGATACGCAGTATTTT. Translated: CASSPGPSGGTDTQYF.

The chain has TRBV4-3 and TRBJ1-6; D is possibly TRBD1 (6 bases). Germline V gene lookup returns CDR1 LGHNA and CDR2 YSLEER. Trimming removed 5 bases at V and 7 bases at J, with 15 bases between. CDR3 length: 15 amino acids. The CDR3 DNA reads TGCGCCAGCAGCGATGAACTTAGGGGGAATTCACCCCTCCACTTT. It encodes CASSDELRGNSPLHF.

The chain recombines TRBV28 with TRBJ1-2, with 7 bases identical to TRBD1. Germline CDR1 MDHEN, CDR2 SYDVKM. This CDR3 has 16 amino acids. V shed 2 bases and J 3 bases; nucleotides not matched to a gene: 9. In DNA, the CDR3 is TGTGCCAGCAGTTTAATTACTACAGGACAGGACTATGGCTACACCTTC. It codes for CASSLITTGQDYGYTF.

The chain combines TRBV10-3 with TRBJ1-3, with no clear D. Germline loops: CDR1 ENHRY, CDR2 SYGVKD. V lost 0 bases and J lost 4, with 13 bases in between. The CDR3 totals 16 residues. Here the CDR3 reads CAISESSGGVGNTIYF. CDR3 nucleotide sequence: TGTGCCATCAGTGAGTCGTCCGGTGGAGTCGGAAACACCATATATTTT.

The CDR3, as DNA: TGTGCCAGCAGCGAGCAGGGACTAGCCTCATACGAGCAGTACTTC. This sequence encodes CASSEQGLASYEQYF. The chain uses TRBV9 and TRBJ2-7; 9 bases are a match to TRBD2. Germline lookup yields CDR1 SGDLS and CDR2 YYNGEE. This CDR3 region has 15 residues. V lost 3 bases, J lost 4 bases, and 8 bases stayed unmatched.

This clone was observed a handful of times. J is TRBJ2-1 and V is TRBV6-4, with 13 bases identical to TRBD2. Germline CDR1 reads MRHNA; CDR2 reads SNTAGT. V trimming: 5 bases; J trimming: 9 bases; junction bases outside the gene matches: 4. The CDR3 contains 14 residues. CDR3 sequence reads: CASSTSGGAGEQFF. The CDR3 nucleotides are TGTGCCAGCAGTACTAGCGGGGGGGCCGGTGAGCAGTTCTTC.

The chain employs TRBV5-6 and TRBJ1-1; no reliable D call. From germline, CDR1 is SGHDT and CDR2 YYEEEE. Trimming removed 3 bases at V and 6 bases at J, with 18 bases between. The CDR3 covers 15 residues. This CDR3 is CASSWGEGAIAEAFF. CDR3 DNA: TGTGCCAGCAGCTGGGGAGAGGGAGCTATTGCTGAAGCTTTCTTT.

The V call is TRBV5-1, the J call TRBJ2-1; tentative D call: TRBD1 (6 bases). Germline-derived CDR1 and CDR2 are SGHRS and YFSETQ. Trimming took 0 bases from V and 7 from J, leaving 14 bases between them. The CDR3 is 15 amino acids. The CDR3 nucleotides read TGCGCCAGCAGCTTGGCCGACCAGGGGTTGAATGAGCAGTTCTTC. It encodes CASSLADQGLNEQFF.

CDR3 amino acids: CSVERPSRPQHF. CDR3 coding DNA: TGCAGCGTTGAGAGGCCATCCCGGCCCCAGCATTTT. This chain connects TRBV29-1 to TRBJ1-5; D is uncertain. Germline CDR1 SQVTM, CDR2 ANQGSEA. This CDR3 is built from 12 residues. V was trimmed by 3 bases and J by 9 bases, leaving 12 bases between them.

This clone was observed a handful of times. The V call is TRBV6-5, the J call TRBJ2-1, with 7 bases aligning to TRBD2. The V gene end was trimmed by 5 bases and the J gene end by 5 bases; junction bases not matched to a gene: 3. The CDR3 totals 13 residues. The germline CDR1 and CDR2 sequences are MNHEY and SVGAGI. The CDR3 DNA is TGTGCCAGCAGTCCCCGGGGGGACAATGAGCAGTTCTTC. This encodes CASSPRGDNEQFF.

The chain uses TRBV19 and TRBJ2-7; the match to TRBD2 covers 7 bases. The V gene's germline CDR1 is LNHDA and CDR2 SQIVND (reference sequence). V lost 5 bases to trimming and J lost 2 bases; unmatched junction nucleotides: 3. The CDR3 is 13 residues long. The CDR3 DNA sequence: TGTGCCAGTAGTCCCGCGGGGGCCTACGAGCAGTACTTC. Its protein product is CASSPAGAYEQYF. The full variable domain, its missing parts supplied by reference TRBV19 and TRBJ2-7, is DGGITQSPKYLFRKEGQNVTLSCEQNLNHDAMYWYRQDPGQGLRLIYYSQIVNDFQKGDIAEGYSVSREKKESFPLTVTSAQKNPTAFYLCASSPAGAYEQYFGPGTRLTVT.

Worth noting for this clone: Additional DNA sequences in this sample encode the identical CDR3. This CDR3 reads CASSLPGGSYEQYF. The CDR3 DNA reads TGTGCCAGCAGCTTACCAGGGGGGTCCTACGAGCAGTACTTC. V is TRBV13 and J is TRBJ2-7, with D perhaps TRBD1 (7 bases). This CDR3 is built from 14 residues. Trimming left V 2 bases short and J 1 base short, with 9 bases between. The germline V gene encodes CDR1 PRHDT and CDR2 FYEKMQ (reference sequence). The full variable domain, its missing parts supplied by reference TRBV13 and TRBJ2-7, is AAGVIQSPRHLIKEKRETATLKCYPIPRHDTVYWYQQGPGQDPQFLISFYEKMQSDKGSIPDRFSAQQFSDYHSELNMSSLELGDSALYFCASSLPGGSYEQYFGPGTRLTVT.

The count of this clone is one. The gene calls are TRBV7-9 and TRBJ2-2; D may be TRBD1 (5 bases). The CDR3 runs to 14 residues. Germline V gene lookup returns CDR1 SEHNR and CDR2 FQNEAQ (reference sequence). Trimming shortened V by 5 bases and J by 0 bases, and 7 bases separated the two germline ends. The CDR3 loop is CASSLQANTGELFF. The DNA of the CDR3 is TGTGCCAGCAGCCTACAGGCGAACACCGGGGAGCTGTTTTTT.

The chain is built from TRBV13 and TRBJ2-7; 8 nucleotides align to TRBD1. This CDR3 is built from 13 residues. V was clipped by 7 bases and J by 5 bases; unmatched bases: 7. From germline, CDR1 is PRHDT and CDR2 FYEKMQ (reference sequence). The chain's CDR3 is CASNVQGADEQYF. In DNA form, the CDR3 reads TGTGCCAGCAACGTCCAGGGGGCGGACGAGCAGTACTTC.

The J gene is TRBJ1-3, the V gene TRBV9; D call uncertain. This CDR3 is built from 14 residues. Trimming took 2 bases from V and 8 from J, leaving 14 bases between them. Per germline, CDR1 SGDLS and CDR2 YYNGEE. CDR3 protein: CASSVETFADTIYF. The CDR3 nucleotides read TGTGCCAGCAGCGTCGAGACTTTTGCGGACACCATATATTTT. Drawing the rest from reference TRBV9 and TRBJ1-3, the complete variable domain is DSGVTQTPKHLITATGQRVTLRCSPRSGDLSVYWYQQSLDQGLQFLIQYYNGEERAKGNILERFSAQQFPDLHSELNLSSLELGDSALYFCASSVETFADTIYFGEGSWLTVV.

CDR3: CASSWTGNTIYF. The DNA of the CDR3 is TGTGCCAGCAGCTGGACAGGAAACACCATATATTTT. This rearrangement joins TRBV7-9 to TRBJ1-3; D is perhaps TRBD1 (5 bases). V was pared by 4 bases and J by 4 bases, with 5 bases between. CDR1 and CDR2 (germline): SEHNR, FQNEAQ (reference sequence). The CDR3 extends over 12 amino acids.

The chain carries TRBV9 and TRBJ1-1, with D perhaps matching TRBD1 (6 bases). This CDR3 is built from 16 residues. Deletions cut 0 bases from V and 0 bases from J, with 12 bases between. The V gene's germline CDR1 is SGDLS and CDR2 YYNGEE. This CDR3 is CASSVGQGLLNTEAFF. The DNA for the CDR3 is TGTGCCAGCAGCGTAGGGCAGGGGTTGCTGAACACTGAAGCTTTCTTT.

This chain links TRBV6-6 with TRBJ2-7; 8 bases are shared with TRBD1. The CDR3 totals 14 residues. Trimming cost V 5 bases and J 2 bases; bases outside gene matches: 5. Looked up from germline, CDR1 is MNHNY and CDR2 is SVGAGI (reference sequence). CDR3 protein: CASSLGQGTYEQYF. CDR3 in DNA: TGTGCCAGCAGTCTAGGACAGGGCACCTACGAGCAGTACTTC.

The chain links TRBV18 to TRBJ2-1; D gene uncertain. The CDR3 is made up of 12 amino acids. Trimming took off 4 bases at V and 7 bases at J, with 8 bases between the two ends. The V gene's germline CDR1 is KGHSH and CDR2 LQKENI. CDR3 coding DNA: TGTGCCAGCTCACTAACGAGAAATGAGCAGTTCTTC. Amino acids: CASSLTRNEQFF.

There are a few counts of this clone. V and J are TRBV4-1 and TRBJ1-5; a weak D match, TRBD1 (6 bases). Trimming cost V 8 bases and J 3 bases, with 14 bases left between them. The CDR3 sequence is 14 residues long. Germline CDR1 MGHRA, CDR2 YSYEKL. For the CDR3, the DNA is TGCGCCAGCTCCCCGGACAGTTTCAATCAGCCCCAGCATTTT. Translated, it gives CASSPDSFNQPQHF.

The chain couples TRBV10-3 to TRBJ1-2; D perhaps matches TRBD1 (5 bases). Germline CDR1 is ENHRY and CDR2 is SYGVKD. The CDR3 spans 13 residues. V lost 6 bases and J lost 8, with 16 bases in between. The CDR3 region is CAIRRTLPDGYTF. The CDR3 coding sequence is TGTGCCATCAGGAGGACACTCCCCGACGGCTACACCTTC.

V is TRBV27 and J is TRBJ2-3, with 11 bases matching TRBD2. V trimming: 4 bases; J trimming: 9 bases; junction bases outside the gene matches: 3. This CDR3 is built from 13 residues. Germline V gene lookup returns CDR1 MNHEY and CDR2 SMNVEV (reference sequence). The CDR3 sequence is CASSSTSGGTQYF. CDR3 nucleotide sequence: TGTGCCAGCAGTTCTACTAGCGGGGGAACGCAGTATTTT.

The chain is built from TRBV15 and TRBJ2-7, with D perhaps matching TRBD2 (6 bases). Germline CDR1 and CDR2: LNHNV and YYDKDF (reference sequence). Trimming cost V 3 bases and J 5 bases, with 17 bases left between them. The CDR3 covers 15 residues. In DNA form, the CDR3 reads TGTGCCACCAGCAGCGTACGGGAGCAAGCTCACGAGCAGTACTTC. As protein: CATSSVREQAHEQYF.

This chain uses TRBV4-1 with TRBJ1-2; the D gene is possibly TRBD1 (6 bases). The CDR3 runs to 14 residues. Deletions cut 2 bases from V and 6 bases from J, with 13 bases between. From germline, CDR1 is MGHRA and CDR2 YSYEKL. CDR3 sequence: CASSQTLTGHGYTF. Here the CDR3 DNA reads TGCGCCAGCAGCCAAACCCTGACAGGCCATGGCTACACCTTC.

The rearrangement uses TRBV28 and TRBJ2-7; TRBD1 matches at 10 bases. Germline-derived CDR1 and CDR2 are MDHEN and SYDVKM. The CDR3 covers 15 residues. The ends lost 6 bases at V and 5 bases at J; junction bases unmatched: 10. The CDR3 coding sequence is TGTGCCAGCAGCTCCCCGGGACAGGGGTTCAACGAGCAGTACTTC. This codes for CASSSPGQGFNEQYF.

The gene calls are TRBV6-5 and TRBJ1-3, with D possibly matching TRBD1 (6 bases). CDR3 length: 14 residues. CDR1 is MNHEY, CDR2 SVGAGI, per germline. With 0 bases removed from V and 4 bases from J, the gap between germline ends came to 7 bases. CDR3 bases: TGTGCCAGCAGTTACTCAGACAGGGGAAACACCATATATTTT. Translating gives CASSYSDRGNTIYF.

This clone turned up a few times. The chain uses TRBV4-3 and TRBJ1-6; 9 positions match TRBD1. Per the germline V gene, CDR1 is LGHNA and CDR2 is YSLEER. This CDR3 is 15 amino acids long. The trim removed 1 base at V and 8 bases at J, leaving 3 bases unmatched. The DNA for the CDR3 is TGCGCCAGCAGCCAAGGACAGGGGGAGGATTCACCCCTCCACTTT. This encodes CASSQGQGEDSPLHF.